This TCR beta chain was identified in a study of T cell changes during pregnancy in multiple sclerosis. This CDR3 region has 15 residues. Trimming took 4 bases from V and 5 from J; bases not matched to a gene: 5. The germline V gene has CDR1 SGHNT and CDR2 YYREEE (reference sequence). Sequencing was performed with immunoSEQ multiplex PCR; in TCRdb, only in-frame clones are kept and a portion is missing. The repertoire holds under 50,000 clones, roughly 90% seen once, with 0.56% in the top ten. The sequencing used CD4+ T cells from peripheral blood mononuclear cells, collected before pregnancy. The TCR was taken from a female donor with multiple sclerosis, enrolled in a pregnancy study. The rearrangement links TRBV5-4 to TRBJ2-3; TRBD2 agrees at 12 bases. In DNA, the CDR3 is TGTGCCAGCAGCCCCGGGACTAGCGGGTTAGATACGCAGTATTTT. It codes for CASSPGTSGLDTQYF.